This T cell receptor (beta chain) was profiled in a study of blood T cell repertoires in COVID-19. Study summary: Some COVID-19 samples were acute and others convalescent; all came from the United States, Italy and Spain.

Assay: immunoSEQ multiplex PCR; the TCRdb copy retains only in-frame clones and omits some. The data contain tens of thousands of clones, roughly 75% of them singletons. CDR3 size: 14 residues. The V gene end was trimmed by 5 bases and the J gene end by 6 bases; junction bases not matched to a gene: 9. Germline-derived CDR1 and CDR2 are SGDLS and YYNGEE. The chain links TRBV9 to TRBJ2-7, with 9 bases aligning to TRBD1. Specimen: peripheral blood. The receptor was derived from a man in his 70s with acute or convalescent COVID-19. The CDR3 bases are TGTGCCAGCAGTGGGGACAGGGATCGCTCCGAGCAGTACTTC. Translation gives CASSGDRDRSEQYF.